The clone carrying this T cell receptor beta chain was detected only a few times. What it recognizes is unknown. J lost 6 bases, V lost 10 bases, and 4 bases had no gene match. This CDR3 has 11 amino acids. This sample is drawn from a study of T cells after yellow fever vaccination. Study as a whole: Where fractions had low cell numbers, libraries were prepared from them with the SMART-Seq v4 Ultra Low Input RNA kit. Study-level findings and limits: Subsequent to the booster, the majority of primary-vaccination clones reappeared (around 96% CD4, about 90% CD8). Relatively few clonotypes were ones that appeared in both CD4 and CD8 compartments.

Production of TCR cDNA was by 5'RACE template switching, which also added a universal primer site and UMIs. TCRdb re-analysed the 5' RACE reads in MiXCR, keeping a single row per CDR3 protein. The data show 250,000 to 350,000 distinct CDR3 sequences, with around 6.8% seen just once and over 15% held by the top ten. The V gene is TRBV12-3 or TRBV12-4, the J gene TRBJ1-2, with 8 bases that match TRBD1. This clonotype was obtained from a man aged 18 to 29 who received the YFV17D yellow fever vaccine. Sequencing was performed on PBMCs, taken 45 days after the first yellow fever vaccination. CDR3 sequence (DNA): TGTGCCATCCAGGGGGCCCATGGCTACACCTTC. Translating gives CAIQGAHGYTF.